The TCR beta chain described here comes from a study of PD-L1 blockade in urothelial cancer. Generated by immunoSEQ multiplex PCR, the TCRdb table keeps only in-frame clones and is missing some. This table holds about 120,000 clones, 86% found once. The CDR3 loop spans 16 amino acids. CDR1 and CDR2 from the germline V gene are SGHTA and FQGNSA. V lost 0 bases and J 3 bases, leaving 14 bases between the germline ends. Described time point: peripheral blood 6 weeks after treatment start. This chain links TRBV7-2 with TRBJ1-2; possibly TRBD1 for D (5 bases). The sequence was collected from a man between 45 and 60 years old with urothelial cancer. Sequenced material: PBMCs, taken around atezolizumab (anti-PD-L1) treatment. The DNA for the CDR3 is TGTGCCAGCAGCTTAGCCACGTGGACAACCGACTATGGCTACACCTTC. It codes for CASSLATWTTDYGYTF.